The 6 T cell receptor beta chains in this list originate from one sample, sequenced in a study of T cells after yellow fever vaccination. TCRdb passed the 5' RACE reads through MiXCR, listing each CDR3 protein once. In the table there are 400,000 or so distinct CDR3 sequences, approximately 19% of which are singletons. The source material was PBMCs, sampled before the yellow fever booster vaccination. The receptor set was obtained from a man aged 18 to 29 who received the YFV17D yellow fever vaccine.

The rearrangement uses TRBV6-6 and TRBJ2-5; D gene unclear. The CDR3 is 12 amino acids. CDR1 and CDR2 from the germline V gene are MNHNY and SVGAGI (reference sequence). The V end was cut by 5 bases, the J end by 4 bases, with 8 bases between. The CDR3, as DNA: TGTGCCAGCAGTCAAACCTCAGAGACCCAGTACTTC. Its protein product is CASSQTSETQYF.

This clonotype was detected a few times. The DNA of the CDR3 is TGTGCCAGCAGCAGCGGGCCGTACGAGCAGTACGTC. It encodes CASSSGPYEQYV. The V gene is TRBV5-6, the J gene TRBJ2-7; possibly TRBD2 for D (6 bases). This CDR3 has 12 amino acids. The germline CDR1 and CDR2 sequences are SGHDT and YYEEEE. Between the trimmed V and J ends, which lost 4 bases and 4 bases, there was a span of 9 bases.

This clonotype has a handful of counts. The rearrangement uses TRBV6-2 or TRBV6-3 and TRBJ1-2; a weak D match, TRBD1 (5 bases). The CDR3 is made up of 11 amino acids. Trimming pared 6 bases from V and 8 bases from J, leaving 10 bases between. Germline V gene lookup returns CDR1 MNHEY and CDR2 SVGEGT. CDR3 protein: CASRPQGGYTF. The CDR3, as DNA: TGTGCCAGCAGGCCCCAGGGAGGCTACACCTTC.

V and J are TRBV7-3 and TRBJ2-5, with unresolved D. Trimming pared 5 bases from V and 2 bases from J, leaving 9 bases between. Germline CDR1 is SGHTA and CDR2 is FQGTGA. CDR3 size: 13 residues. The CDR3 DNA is TGTGCCAGCAGCATGGGGAATCAAGAGACCCAGTACTTC. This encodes CASSMGNQETQYF.

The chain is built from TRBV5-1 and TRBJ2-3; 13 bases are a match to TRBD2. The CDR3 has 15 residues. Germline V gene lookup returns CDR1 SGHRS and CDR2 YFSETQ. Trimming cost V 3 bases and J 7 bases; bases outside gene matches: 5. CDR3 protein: CASSSTSGGAYTQYF. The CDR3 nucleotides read TGCGCCAGCAGCTCCACTAGCGGGGGGGCGTATACGCAGTATTTT. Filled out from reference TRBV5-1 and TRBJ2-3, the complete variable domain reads KAGVTQTPRYLIKTRGQQVTLSCSPISGHRSVSWYQQTPGQGLQFLFEYFSETQRNKGNFPGRFSGRQFSNSRSEMNVSTLELGDSALYLCASSSTSGGAYTQYFGPGTRLTVL.

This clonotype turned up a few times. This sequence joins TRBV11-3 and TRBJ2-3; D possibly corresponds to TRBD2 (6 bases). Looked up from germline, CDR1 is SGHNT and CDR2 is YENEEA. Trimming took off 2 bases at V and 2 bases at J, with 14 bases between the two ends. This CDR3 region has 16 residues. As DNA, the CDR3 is TGTGCCAGCAGCTTACACCAGGCGGGGCCCACAGATACGCAGTATTTT. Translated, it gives CASSLHQAGPTDTQYF.